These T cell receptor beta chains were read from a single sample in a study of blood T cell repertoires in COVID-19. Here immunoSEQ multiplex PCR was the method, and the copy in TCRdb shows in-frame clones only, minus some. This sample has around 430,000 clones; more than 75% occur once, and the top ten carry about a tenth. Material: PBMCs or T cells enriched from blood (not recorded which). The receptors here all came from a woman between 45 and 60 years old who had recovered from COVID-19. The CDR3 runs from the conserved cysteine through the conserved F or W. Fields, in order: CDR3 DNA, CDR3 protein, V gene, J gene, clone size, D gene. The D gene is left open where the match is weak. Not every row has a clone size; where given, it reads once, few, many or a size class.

TGCGCCAGCAGCCCGGGACAGGGGAACTCACCCCTCCACTTT,CASSPGQGNSPLHF,TRBV4-3,TRBJ1-6,few,TRBD1
TGTGCCATCAGGGGGGACAGGGCTTACACTGAAGCTTTCTTT,CAIRGDRAYTEAFF,TRBV10-3,TRBJ1-1,NA,TRBD1
TGTGCCTGGCGGTGGGGCTATACTGAAGCTTTCTTT,CAWRWGYTEAFF,TRBV30,TRBJ1-1,NA,NA
TGCGCCAGCAGCCACGTACAAGAGACCCAGTACTTC,CASSHVQETQYF,TRBV4-1,TRBJ2-5,NA,NA
TGTGCCACGGGACAGGGGAATTCACCCCTCCACTTT,CATGQGNSPLHF,TRBV10-3,TRBJ1-6,NA,TRBD1
TGTGCCAGCAGCTTGGGGCAGATGGGCTATGGCTACACCTTC,CASSLGQMGYGYTF,TRBV7-9,TRBJ1-2,NA,NA
TGTGCCAGCAGCCAGTCTAGCGGGGGGGAGACCCAGTACTTC,CASSQSSGGETQYF,TRBV3-1/TRBV3-2,TRBJ2-5,NA,TRBD2
TGTGCCACCTCCTCGTCGGGGGGTGTTGAAGCTTTCTTT,CATSSSGGVEAFF,TRBV2,TRBJ1-1,NA,NA
TGTGCCAGCAGCATTCTCGGGACACCTTACAATGAGCAGTTCTTC,CASSILGTPYNEQFF,TRBV11-2,TRBJ2-1,NA,NA
TGTGCCAGCAGCTTCGGTGCGGGGATGCAAGAGACCCAGTACTTC,CASSFGAGMQETQYF,TRBV5-8,TRBJ2-5,NA,NA
TGTGCCAGCAGTTACCCACCAGATGGCTACACCTTC,CASSYPPDGYTF,TRBV6-2/TRBV6-3,TRBJ1-2,NA,NA
TGTGCCAGTAGTAAAAGCTATAGCGGGGGGGCCGGAGATACGCAGTATTTT,CASSKSYSGGAGDTQYF,TRBV19,TRBJ2-3,NA,TRBD2
TGTGCCAGCAGCTTACCGACTAGCGGGGAATACGAGCAGTACTTC,CASSLPTSGEYEQYF,TRBV7-8,TRBJ2-7,once,TRBD2
TGTGCCAGCAGCCCGATTGAATCGGGATCTCGGGGGACCCAGTACTTC,CASSPIESGSRGTQYF,TRBV11-3,TRBJ2-5,NA,NA
TGCGCCAGCAGCCAAGCTATAAGAAACTCTGGGGCCAACGTCCTGACTTTC,CASSQAIRNSGANVLTF,TRBV4-3,TRBJ2-6,NA,NA
TGTGCCAGCAGCCCTTCCGGGCGGGGGGGCTTTCTTTTGTACAATGAGCAGTTCTTC,CASSPSGRGGFLLYNEQFF,TRBV7-9,TRBJ2-1,NA,TRBD2
TGTGCCAGCAGCGAGGGGGCCTCTGAAGCTTTCTTT,CASSEGASEAFF,TRBV7-9,TRBJ1-1,NA,TRBD1
TGTGCCAGCTCCAGGGACTTACTAGGAGAAAAACTGTTTTTT,CASSRDLLGEKLFF,TRBV18,TRBJ1-4,NA,NA
TGTGCCAGCAGCCAACAAAGCTCCTATAATTCACCCCTCCACTTT,CASSQQSSYNSPLHF,TRBV7-6,TRBJ1-6,NA,NA
TGTGCCATCAGTGACCACCTTCAGACAGGGGAAGATCCCGGAAACACCATATATTTT,CAISDHLQTGEDPGNTIYF,TRBV10-3,TRBJ1-3,NA,TRBD1
TGTGCCACCAGCGAGAGGAGGCAGGGAGGGTACGAGCAGTACTTC,CATSERRQGGYEQYF,TRBV15,TRBJ2-7,NA,TRBD2
TGTGCCTGGAGTGTAGCTGGACTAGAATCCTACAATGAGCAGTTCTTC,CAWSVAGLESYNEQFF,TRBV30,TRBJ2-1,NA,TRBD2
TGTGCCAGCAGTGAAAGCGGGGGCCTCCCCACAGATACGCAGTATTTT,CASSESGGLPTDTQYF,TRBV6-1,TRBJ2-3,NA,TRBD2
TGTGCCAGCAGTTTAGGAGCTACTAATGAAAAACTGTTTTTT,CASSLGATNEKLFF,TRBV7-9,TRBJ1-4,NA,NA
TGCGCCAGCAGCGAGGGACAGGGTGGCGAAAAACTGTTTTTT,CASSEGQGGEKLFF,TRBV5-1,TRBJ1-4,NA,TRBD1
TGTGCCAGCAGCGCGTGGTTAGACGAGGGTGGCTACACCTTC,CASSAWLDEGGYTF,TRBV7-2,TRBJ1-2,NA,NA
TGCGCCAGCAGCCAAATTGTGTCAGGAGATACGCAGTATTTT,CASSQIVSGDTQYF,TRBV4-3,TRBJ2-3,NA,NA
TGCGCCAGCAGACGCGGACTAGCGGGGGGTGACACAGATACGCAGTATTTT,CASRRGLAGGDTDTQYF,TRBV5-1,TRBJ2-3,NA,TRBD2
TGTGCCAGTAGTATAGGGAGGAATCAGCCCCAGCATTTT,CASSIGRNQPQHF,TRBV19,TRBJ1-5,NA,NA
TGTGCCAGCAGTTACCATGGCCAGCCCCAGCATTTT,CASSYHGQPQHF,TRBV6-5,TRBJ1-5,NA,NA
TGTGCCAGCAGCTCACCGGGACAGGGGGCGCCCGGGGAGCTGTTTTTT,CASSSPGQGAPGELFF,TRBV7-6,TRBJ2-2,once,TRBD1
TGTGCCAGCAGTGGCCAGGGGAATCAGCCCCAGCATTTT,CASSGQGNQPQHF,TRBV2,TRBJ1-5,NA,NA
TGCGCCAGCAGCTTGGCCCCTTCGAGGGGGGGGCACCAAGAGACCCAGTACTTC,CASSLAPSRGGHQETQYF,TRBV5-1,TRBJ2-5,NA,NA
TGTGCCAGCAGCCCTCGGGGGACAGGGTTAACCGGGGAGCTGTTTTTT,CASSPRGTGLTGELFF,TRBV7-2,TRBJ2-2,NA,TRBD1